This TCR beta chain emerged from a study of T cells in Graves' hyperthyroidism and ophthalmopathy. Findings and limits, study-wide: Appearing also in blood were most of the thyroid clonotypes expanded above 0.001.

What was amplified from RNA transcripts were TCR beta CDR3 regions. HTBI primers were used for first-round RT-PCR of the TCR CDR3. Each CDR3 protein is one row after TCRdb ran MiXCR on the multiplex PCR reads. This sample has about 500,000 distinct CDR3 sequences; around 15% occur once, and the top ten carry 15% to 20%. Germline V gene lookup returns CDR1 KGHSH and CDR2 LQKENI. The CDR3 is 18 residues long. V was shortened by 4 bases and J by 5 bases, with 24 bases between the two germline ends. There are a few counts of this clonotype. Its specificity is not known. When ophthalmopathy did not progress within 18 months, Graves' hyperthyroidism was considered stable. Uncontrolled infection, other autoimmune disease, pregnancy or lactation led to exclusion. Diagnosis rested on symptoms, serum thyroxine and TRAb, thyroid ultrasound, and orbital computed tomography.

What was sequenced was blood. The sequence came from a young woman with Graves' hyperthyroidism. The rearrangement links TRBV18 to TRBJ1-5; D unresolved. As DNA, the CDR3 is TGTGCCAGCTCACTCAAAGGTAACGGTGGTGGTACTTATCAGCCCCAGCATTTT. The encoded protein is CASSLKGNGGGTYQPQHF.